A single sample gave rise to the 20 T cell receptor beta chains below, sequenced in a study of T cells in Graves' hyperthyroidism and ophthalmopathy. There were TCR beta CDR3 regions amplified from RNA transcripts. Using the HTBI primer set, a first-round RT-PCR was run on the TCR CDR3. TCRdb fed the multiplex PCR reads into MiXCR, producing one record per CDR3 protein. The sample holds over 700,000 distinct CDR3 sequences, under 45% seen once. Sequencing input: blood. Receptors were obtained from a middle-aged woman with Graves' hyperthyroidism.

V usage is TRBV7-2 and J usage is TRBJ2-6; D is ambiguous. Germline V gives CDR1 SGHTA, CDR2 FQGNSA. CDR3 length: 15 residues. The ends were cut back, 3 bases at V and 1 base at J, with 7 bases in the middle. Here the CDR3 reads CASSFTASGANVLTF. CDR3 bases: TGTGCCAGCAGCTTTACGGCTTCTGGGGCCAACGTCCTGACTTTC.

The sample holds many counts of this clonotype. CDR3 bases: TGTGCCACCAGTAGGGACGGAATCACTGAAGCTTTCTTT. It codes for CATSRDGITEAFF. This rearrangement joins TRBV24-1 to TRBJ1-1; possible D gene TRBD1, 5 bases. V shed 6 bases and J shed 4 bases, with 11 bases lying between them. This CDR3 region has 13 residues. Germline loops: CDR1 KGHDR, CDR2 SFDVKD.

This clonotype was found many times. The J gene is TRBJ1-2, the V gene TRBV7-9; no reliable D call. With 0 bases removed from V and 8 bases from J, the gap between germline ends came to 13 bases. The CDR3 totals 14 residues. Germline loops: CDR1 SEHNR, CDR2 FQNEAQ (reference sequence). CDR3 DNA: TGTGCCAGCAGCTTAGCTACCGGATTGCGGGGCTACACCTTC. Encoded protein: CASSLATGLRGYTF.

This clonotype was counted only a few times. This rearrangement joins TRBV7-9 to TRBJ1-1; 7 bases are a match to TRBD1. Trimming cost V 2 bases and J 3 bases; bases outside gene matches: 15. Germline CDR1 SEHNR, CDR2 FQNEAQ (reference sequence). The CDR3 contains 18 residues. For the CDR3, the DNA is TGTGCCAGCAGCTTATCCAGACAGGGTTCGATAGCCGACACTGAAGCTTTCTTT. It is translated as CASSLSRQGSIADTEAFF.

This rearrangement joins TRBV4-3 to TRBJ2-7, with D perhaps assigned TRBD1 or TRBD2 (5 bases each). CDR1 and CDR2 (germline): LGHNA, YSLEER. This CDR3 contains 15 residues. Trimming took 4 bases from V and 6 from J, leaving 19 bases between them. CDR3 sequence: CASSPYRGGRLEQYF. In DNA form, the CDR3 reads TGCGCCAGCAGCCCATATCGTGGGGGTCGGCTCGAGCAGTACTTC.

The genes are TRBV6-1 and TRBJ1-1; D gene ambiguous. The CDR3 spans 15 residues. Trimming shortened V by 3 bases and J by 6 bases, and 17 bases separated the two germline ends. Germline V gene sequence: CDR1 MNHNS, CDR2 SASEGT. CDR3 sequence: CASSDRTRPAAEAFF. The CDR3 coding sequence is TGTGCCAGCAGTGACCGGACCCGGCCGGCCGCTGAAGCTTTCTTT.

In the case of this clonotype: Because it lacks the conserved phenylalanine or tryptophan at the end, this CDR3 is likely a read error. The DNA is omitted, as the CDR3 cannot be located on it reliably, and the CDR3 follows TCRdb's listing. CDR3 in amino acids: CASSKDRPKLWGQRPEC. This chain uses TRBV7-9 with TRBJ2-6; TRBD1, as called in the table, went unchecked against the DNA. Including both end residues, the CDR3 is 17 amino acids long. CDR1 and CDR2 from the germline V gene are SEHNR and FQNEAQ (reference sequence).

Ten or more counts support this clonotype. The chain couples TRBV10-1 to TRBJ2-5; perhaps TRBD2 as D (6 bases). The germline gives CDR1 WNHNN, CDR2 SYGVQD (reference sequence). Trimming left V 3 bases short and J 2 bases short, with 13 bases between. The CDR3 totals 15 residues. The CDR3 nucleotides are TGCGCCAGCAGTGAAGGGCTGGGGACTCAAGAGACCCAGTACTTC. This codes for CASSEGLGTQETQYF.

The gene calls are TRBV5-1 and TRBJ1-1; 7 nucleotides match TRBD1. The trim removed 2 bases at V and 1 base at J, leaving 5 bases unmatched. Germline lookup yields CDR1 SGHRS and CDR2 YFSETQ. The CDR3 totals 15 residues. This chain's CDR3 is CASSFRTGSNTEAFF. The CDR3 DNA is TGCGCCAGCAGCTTTAGGACAGGATCGAACACTGAAGCTTTCTTT.

The V call is TRBV6-6, the J call TRBJ2-7; D perhaps matches TRBD1 (6 bases). Germline loops: CDR1 MNHNY, CDR2 SVGAGI (reference sequence). The CDR3 loop spans 15 amino acids. Trimming shortened V by 8 bases and J by 2 bases, and 19 bases separated the two germline ends. CDR3 DNA sequence: TGTGCCAGCGCAGATCCCTTTAAGGGGGCCTACGAGCAGTACTTC. Translated, it gives CASADPFKGAYEQYF.

Remarks on this clonotype: A read error is possible here, since a much larger clone lies one base away. This rearrangement joins TRBV4-1 to TRBJ2-7; tentative D call: TRBD1 (5 bases). The CDR3 has 15 residues. From germline, CDR1 is MGHRA and CDR2 YSYEKL. CDR3 DNA sequence: TGCGCCAGCAGCCAAGAAAGAACAGGTCCCTACGAGCAGTGCTTC. The encoded protein is CASSQERTGPYEQCF.

This clonotype was detected only a few times. This sequence joins TRBV7-9 and TRBJ1-1; 10 bases match TRBD1. The CDR3 has 15 residues. Germline trimming cut 6 bases from V and 4 bases from J; bases unmatched to any gene: 8. Germline V gene data show CDR1 as SEHNR and CDR2 as FQNEAQ (reference sequence). CDR3 sequence reads: CASSPGTGVGTEAFF. DNA of the CDR3: TGTGCCAGCAGTCCCGGGACAGGGGTGGGCACTGAAGCTTTCTTT. Using reference TRBV7-9 and TRBJ1-1 for the parts outside the CDR3, the full variable domain is DTGVSQNPRHKITKRGQNVTFRCDPISEHNRLYWYRQTLGQGPEFLTYFQNEAQLEKSRLLSDRFSAERPKGSFSTLEIQRTEQGDSAMYLCASSPGTGVGTEAFFGQGTRLTVV.

About this clonotype itself: This may stem from a read error, because a much larger clone lies one nucleotide away. The V call is TRBV7-9, the J call TRBJ2-7, with TRBD2 as a possible D gene (5 bases). Trimming removed 5 bases from V and 5 bases from J, with 19 bases in between. Germline V gene sequence: CDR1 SEHNR, CDR2 FQNEAQ (reference sequence). The CDR3 is made up of 15 amino acids. CDR3 DNA: TGTGCCAGCAGCATGGGCGGGCAGGTAGTCCACGAGCAGTACTTC. It translates to CASSMGGQVVHEQYF. The whole variable domain, filled in from reference TRBV7-9 and TRBJ2-7, reads DTGVSQNPRHKITKRGQNVTFRCDPISEHNRLYWYRQTLGQGPEFLTYFQNEAQLEKSRLLSDRFSAERPKGSFSTLEIQRTEQGDSAMYLCASSMGGQVVHEQYFGPGTRLTVT.

The rearrangement joins TRBV10-1 to TRBJ1-1; D is undetermined. The germline CDR1 and CDR2 sequences are WNHNN and SYGVQD (reference sequence). This CDR3 contains 15 residues. V was pared by 2 bases and J by 0 bases, with 10 bases between. CDR3 loop: CASSENRGLNTEAFF. CDR3 bases: TGCGCCAGCAGTGAGAATCGGGGATTGAACACTGAAGCTTTCTTT.

Comment on this clonotype: This may be a read error, as it is one base from a much larger clone. V usage is TRBV6-1 and J usage is TRBJ1-4; D is undetermined. This CDR3 has 11 amino acids. CDR1 and CDR2 (germline): MNHNS, SASEGT. CDR3 bases: TGTGCCAGCAGCGAAGATGAAAAACTGTTTTTT. It is translated as CASSEDEKLFF.

This clonotype appeared many times. The chain is built from TRBV9 and TRBJ2-5; 11 bases map to TRBD1. V trimming: 0 bases; J trimming: 4 bases; junction bases outside the gene matches: 8. There are 17 residues in the CDR3. The germline gives CDR1 SGDLS, CDR2 YYNGEE. The CDR3 protein is CASSVATVGTGGETQYF. For the CDR3, the DNA is TGTGCCAGCAGCGTAGCTACCGTCGGGACAGGGGGAGAGACCCAGTACTTC.

About this clonotype: Since the CDR3 does not end with the conserved phenylalanine or tryptophan, this likely comes from a read error. This chain uses TRBV13 with TRBJ2-7; D is undetermined. Germline CDR1 is PRHDT and CDR2 is FYEKMQ (reference sequence). This CDR3 spans 12 amino acids. V was shortened by 6 bases and J by 3 bases, with 9 bases between the two germline ends. CDR3 region: CASSLTGYEQYL. CDR3 bases: TGTGCCAGCAGTTTAACGGGCTACGAGCAGTACCTC.

The chain joins TRBV24-1 to TRBJ1-5, with D unclear. Germline V gene data show CDR1 as KGHDR and CDR2 as SFDVKD. The CDR3 loop spans 14 amino acids. V lost 3 bases, J lost 10 bases, and 15 bases lay in between. In nucleotides, the CDR3 is TGTGCCACCAGTGATGCCCTAGGTGCGGGCCCCCAGCATTTT. Encoded protein: CATSDALGAGPQHF.

The genes are TRBV7-9 and TRBJ2-1; D is unclear. The CDR3 sequence is 14 residues long. Trimming pared 4 bases from V and 1 base from J, leaving 8 bases between. The germline CDR1 and CDR2 sequences are SEHNR and FQNEAQ (reference sequence). The DNA of the CDR3 is TGTGCCAGCAGCTCGGGCCAATCCTACAATGAGCAGTTCTTC. This sequence encodes CASSSGQSYNEQFF. The complete variable domain, with remaining parts taken from reference TRBV7-9 and TRBJ2-1, reads DTGVSQNPRHKITKRGQNVTFRCDPISEHNRLYWYRQTLGQGPEFLTYFQNEAQLEKSRLLSDRFSAERPKGSFSTLEIQRTEQGDSAMYLCASSSGQSYNEQFFGPGTRLTVL.

This clonotype came up many times. The J gene is TRBJ2-5, the V gene TRBV7-9; D gene ambiguous. Per germline, CDR1 SEHNR and CDR2 FQNEAQ (reference sequence). The CDR3 consists of 16 residues. V was shortened by 3 bases and J by 5 bases, with 19 bases between the two germline ends. The CDR3 DNA reads as TGTGCCAGCAGCTTTTCGACCTCGGACCGTCGGGAGACCCAGTACTTC. Amino acid sequence: CASSFSTSDRRETQYF.